The present T cell receptor (beta chain) was sequenced within a study of shared clonotypes between healthy human individuals. Assay used: immunoSEQ multiplex PCR; TCRdb lists only in-frame clones, some missing. The sample shows around 2.1 million clones, roughly 91% of them seen only once. Germline CDR1 reads SGDLS; CDR2 reads YYNGEE. The CDR3 runs 14 residues. The germline V and J ends were trimmed by 3 bases and 8 bases, with 17 bases remaining between them. Terminally differentiated effector memory CD45RA+ cells were excluded from the naive CD8 cells, which were CD45RO-negative and positively selected for CCR7.

This TCR derives from a man aged 18 to 29 in good health. Some clones in this sample may be carry-over from other donors' samples. This rearrangement joins TRBV9 to TRBJ1-2; D gene unclear. Sequenced: naive CD8+ T cells from PBMCs. The CDR3 nucleotides are TGTGCCAGCAGCGGTGGAGGATCCATGGGGGGCTACACCTTC. It specifies CASSGGGSMGGYTF. Supplemented by reference TRBV9 and TRBJ1-2, the full variable domain reads DSGVTQTPKHLITATGQRVTLRCSPRSGDLSVYWYQQSLDQGLQFLIQYYNGEERAKGNILERFSAQQFPDLHSELNLSSLELGDSALYFCASSGGGSMGGYTFGSGTRLTVV.